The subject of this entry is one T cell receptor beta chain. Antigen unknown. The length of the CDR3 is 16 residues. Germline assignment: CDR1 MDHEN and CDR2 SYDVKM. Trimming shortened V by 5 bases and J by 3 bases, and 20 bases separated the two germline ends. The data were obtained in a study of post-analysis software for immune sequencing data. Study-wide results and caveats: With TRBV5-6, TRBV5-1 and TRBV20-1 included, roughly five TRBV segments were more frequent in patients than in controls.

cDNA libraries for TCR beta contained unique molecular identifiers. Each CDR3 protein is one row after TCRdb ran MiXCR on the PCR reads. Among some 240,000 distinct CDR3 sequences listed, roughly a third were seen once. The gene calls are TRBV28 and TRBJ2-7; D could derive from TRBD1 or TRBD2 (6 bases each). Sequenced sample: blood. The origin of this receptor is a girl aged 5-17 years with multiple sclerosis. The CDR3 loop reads CASSPPPAGHRYEQYF. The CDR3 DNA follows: TGTGCCAGCAGTCCCCCTCCTGCGGGACACCGCTACGAGCAGTACTTC.